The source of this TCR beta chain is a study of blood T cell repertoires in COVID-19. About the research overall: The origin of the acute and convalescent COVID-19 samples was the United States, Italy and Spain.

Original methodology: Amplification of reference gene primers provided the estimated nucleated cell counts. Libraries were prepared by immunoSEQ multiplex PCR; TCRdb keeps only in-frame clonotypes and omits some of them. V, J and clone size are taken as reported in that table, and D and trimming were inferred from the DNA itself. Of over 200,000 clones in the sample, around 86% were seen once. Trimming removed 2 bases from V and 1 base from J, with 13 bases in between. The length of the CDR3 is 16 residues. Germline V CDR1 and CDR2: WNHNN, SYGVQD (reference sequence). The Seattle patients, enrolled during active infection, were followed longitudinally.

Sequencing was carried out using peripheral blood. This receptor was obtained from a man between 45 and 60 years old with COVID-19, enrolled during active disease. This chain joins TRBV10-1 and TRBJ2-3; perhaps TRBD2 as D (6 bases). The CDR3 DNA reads TGCGCCAGCAGTGAGGCTGACTGGAGGGGCACAGATACGCAGTATTTT. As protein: CASSEADWRGTDTQYF.